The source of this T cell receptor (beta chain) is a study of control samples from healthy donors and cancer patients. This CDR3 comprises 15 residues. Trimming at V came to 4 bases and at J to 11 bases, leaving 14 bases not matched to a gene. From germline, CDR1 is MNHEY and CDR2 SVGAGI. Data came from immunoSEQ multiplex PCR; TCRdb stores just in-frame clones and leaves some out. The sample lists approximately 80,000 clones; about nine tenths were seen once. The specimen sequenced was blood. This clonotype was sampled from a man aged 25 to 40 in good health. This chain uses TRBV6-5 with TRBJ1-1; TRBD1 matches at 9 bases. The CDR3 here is CASSSPGQGLGSAFF. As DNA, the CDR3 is TGTGCCAGCAGTTCTCCGGGACAGGGACTAGGTTCGGCTTTCTTT.